The 21 T cell receptor beta chains below all came from one sample that was sequenced in a study of T-cell reconstitution after alpha-beta-depleted transplantation in children. Preparation of the TCRbeta library used unique molecular identifiers. In TCRdb, the PCR reads were re-called with MiXCR into one record per CDR3 protein. The sample records 200,000 to 300,000 distinct CDR3 sequences, 12% being singletons. The sequenced sample was PBMCs from the stem cell graft donor, obtained from the stem cell graft. The receptors come from a human donor who donated a stem cell graft to a child with acute lymphoblastic leukemia.

The genes are TRBV20-1 and TRBJ2-1; D gene unclear. Per the germline V gene, CDR1 is DFQATT and CDR2 is SNEGSKA (reference sequence). V shed 5 bases and J shed 9 bases, with 20 bases lying between them. CDR3 length: 14 amino acids. DNA for the CDR3: TGCAGTGCTCAACTCCCGAGGCTCGGCGGTGAGCAGTTCTTC. Its translation: CSAQLPRLGGEQFF.

V usage is TRBV6-6 and J usage is TRBJ1-5, with D unclear. Trimming removed 5 bases from V and 0 bases from J, with 11 bases in between. The CDR3 has 15 amino acids. CDR1 is MNHNY, CDR2 SVGAGI, per germline (reference sequence). CDR3 in amino acids: CASSPAFYSNQPQHF. CDR3 DNA sequence: TGTGCCAGCAGTCCAGCATTTTATAGCAATCAGCCCCAGCATTTT.

This clonotype was detected ten times or more. The chain recombines TRBV11-2 with TRBJ2-1, with D unclear. Germline assignment: CDR1 SGHAT and CDR2 FQNNGV. With 5 bases removed from V and 0 bases from J, the gap between germline ends came to 17 bases. The CDR3 runs to 17 residues. The CDR3 DNA is TGTGCCAGCAGCCTAGGCCCGCCGATTTACTCCTACAATGAGCAGTTCTTC. Translating it yields CASSLGPPIYSYNEQFF.

This clonotype came up many times. The chain joins TRBV25-1 to TRBJ2-2; 9 nucleotides agree with TRBD1. V shed 2 bases, J shed 5 bases, and the junction held 3 bases outside the gene matches. The CDR3 consists of 15 residues. Germline loops: CDR1 MGHDK, CDR2 SYGVNS. The CDR3 DNA reads as TGTGCCAGCAGTGAAGGGGACAGGGCTACCGGGGAGCTGTTTTTT. Encoded protein: CASSEGDRATGELFF.

This clonotype was recorded many times. This chain uses TRBV20-1 with TRBJ1-5; a weak D match, TRBD1 (5 bases). V lost 3 bases to trimming and J lost 2 bases, with 14 bases between them. Germline-derived CDR1 and CDR2 are DFQATT and SNEGSKA (reference sequence). This CDR3 has 15 amino acids. CDR3 bases: TGCAGTGCTAGCAGTTCGGGGGGTGGCAATCAGCCCCAGCATTTT. It specifies CSASSSGGGNQPQHF.

This clonotype was found many times. The rearrangement uses TRBV2 and TRBJ2-7, with D perhaps assigned TRBD1 or TRBD2 (5 bases each). V lost 6 bases to trimming and J lost 0 bases, with 15 bases between them. The germline V gene has CDR1 SNHLY and CDR2 FYNNEI. CDR3 length equals 15 residues. The CDR3 DNA reads TGTGCCAGCAGGATACAGGACTTGAGCTCCTACGAGCAGTACTTC. Translating it yields CASRIQDLSSYEQYF.

This clonotype was counted only a few times. This chain connects TRBV27 to TRBJ1-2, with 7 bases fitting TRBD1. The J segment lost 7 bases and the V segment lost 2 bases, leaving 7 bases of the junction unmatched. The germline V gene encodes CDR1 MNHEY and CDR2 SMNVEV (reference sequence). CDR3 size: 14 residues. Here the CDR3 DNA reads TGTGCCAGCAGTTTAAGGGGGCGTCATATTGGCTACACCTTC. As protein: CASSLRGRHIGYTF.

Many counts were recorded for this clonotype. The V gene is TRBV5-1, the J gene TRBJ2-3, with 11 nucleotides matching TRBD2. The CDR3 length is 17 residues. Trimming cost V 1 base and J 5 bases; bases outside gene matches: 9. Germline V gene data show CDR1 as SGHRS and CDR2 as YFSETQ. The DNA of the CDR3 is TGCGCCAGCAGCTTGACCCTACTAGCGGGGGCGATAGATACGCAGTATTTT. Protein product: CASSLTLLAGAIDTQYF.

The chain employs TRBV9 and TRBJ2-2; 12 positions match TRBD1. The germline V gene has CDR1 SGDLS and CDR2 YYNGEE. The CDR3 sequence is 18 residues long. V trimming: 3 bases; J trimming: 7 bases; junction bases outside the gene matches: 13. CDR3 DNA: TGTGCCAGCAGCGCTAACCGGGGGGGACAGGGGGCGAGCGGGGAGCTGTTTTTT. It codes for CASSANRGGQGASGELFF. The full variable domain, in which reference TRBV9 and TRBJ2-2 provide the parts outside the CDR3, is DSGVTQTPKHLITATGQRVTLRCSPRSGDLSVYWYQQSLDQGLQFLIQYYNGEERAKGNILERFSAQQFPDLHSELNLSSLELGDSALYFCASSANRGGQGASGELFFGEGSRLTVL.

This clonotype came up many times. The chain links TRBV5-5 to TRBJ2-2; maybe TRBD1 (6 bases). Between the trimmed V and J ends, which lost 2 bases and 5 bases, there was a span of 10 bases. This CDR3 region has 14 residues. Germline V gene sequence: CDR1 SGHKS, CDR2 YYEKEE (reference sequence). The CDR3 reads CASSFQGSTGELFF. In nucleotides, the CDR3 is TGTGCCAGCAGCTTCCAGGGGTCGACCGGGGAGCTGTTTTTT.

There are many counts of this clonotype. The chain recombines TRBV5-1 with TRBJ2-1, with 12 bases lining up with TRBD2. V lost 4 bases to trimming and J lost 4 bases; unmatched junction nucleotides: 6. The CDR3 consists of 16 residues. Germline V gives CDR1 SGHRS, CDR2 YFSETQ. This CDR3 reads CASSQPGTSGYNEQFF. For the CDR3, the DNA is TGCGCCAGCAGCCAGCCCGGGACTAGCGGGTACAATGAGCAGTTCTTC.

This clonotype was observed many times. V gene TRBV5-1 combines with J gene TRBJ2-3, with 9 bases lining up with TRBD1. J was trimmed by 2 bases and V by 4 bases; bases with no gene match: 5. CDR1 and CDR2 from the germline V gene are SGHRS and YFSETQ. CDR3 size: 15 residues. In nucleotides, the CDR3 is TGCGCCAGCAGCCTGGGACAGGGAACCACAGATACGCAGTATTTT. Translating it yields CASSLGQGTTDTQYF.

V and J are TRBV4-3 and TRBJ2-1; 8 nucleotides agree with TRBD2. The ends lost 3 bases at V and 0 bases at J; junction bases unmatched: 10. Looked up from germline, CDR1 is LGHNA and CDR2 is YSLEER. CDR3 length: 18 residues. CDR3 coding DNA: TGCGCCAGCAGCCAGGTACTTAGCGGGGCACTCTCCTACAATGAGCAGTTCTTC. Translation gives CASSQVLSGALSYNEQFF.

This clonotype occurred many times. The gene calls are TRBV7-9 and TRBJ1-2; no reliable D call. This CDR3 spans 13 amino acids. The germline V gene encodes CDR1 SEHNR and CDR2 FQNEAQ (reference sequence). V shed 2 bases and J shed 6 bases, with 10 bases lying between them. CDR3 sequence reads: CASSLTDKHGYTF. CDR3 DNA sequence: TGTGCCAGCAGCTTAACCGACAAGCATGGCTACACCTTC. Combining the CDR3 with reference TRBV7-9 and TRBJ1-2 gives the whole variable domain DTGVSQNPRHKITKRGQNVTFRCDPISEHNRLYWYRQTLGQGPEFLTYFQNEAQLEKSRLLSDRFSAERPKGSFSTLEIQRTEQGDSAMYLCASSLTDKHGYTFGSGTRLTVV.

V usage is TRBV30 and J usage is TRBJ2-1; 15 nucleotides agree with TRBD2. The CDR3 sequence is 14 residues long. Per the germline V gene, CDR1 is GTSNPN and CDR2 is SVGIG (reference sequence). Trimming cost V 3 bases and J 9 bases; bases outside gene matches: 3. Here the CDR3 DNA reads TGTGCCTGGAGCGGACTAGCGGGGGGGGTTGAGCAGTTCTTC. This encodes CAWSGLAGGVEQFF. Together with reference TRBV30 and TRBJ2-1, the CDR3 gives the full variable domain: SQTIHQWPATLVQPVGSPLSLECTVEGTSNPNLYWYRQAAGRGLQLLFYSVGIGQISSEVPQNLSASRPQDRQFILSSKKLLLSDSGFYLCAWSGLAGGVEQFFGPGTRLTVL.

In this sample, this clonotype turned up many times. The rearrangement links TRBV7-2 to TRBJ1-6; unclear D gene. V lost 1 base and J lost 9, with 7 bases in between. This CDR3 spans 13 amino acids. Germline V gives CDR1 SGHTA, CDR2 FQGNSA. DNA for the CDR3: TGTGCCAGCAGCTTAGGGTTGTTTTCACCCCTCCACTTT. As protein: CASSLGLFSPLHF.

This clonotype was observed many times. The chain couples TRBV29-1 to TRBJ2-7, with 7 positions matching TRBD1. With V trimmed by 7 bases and J by 10 bases, 19 bases remained unmatched. Germline V CDR1 and CDR2: SQVTM, ANQGSEA. The CDR3 loop spans 14 amino acids. As DNA, the CDR3 is TGCAGCGCTGCGGCACACAAAAAGGGACAGTTCCAGTACTTC. Translated: CSAAAHKKGQFQYF.

This clonotype has a count of ten or more. The rearrangement links TRBV4-3 to TRBJ1-2; D is perhaps TRBD1 (5 bases). CDR1 LGHNA and CDR2 YSLEER come from the germline V gene. Trimming cost V 3 bases and J 0 bases, with 11 bases left between them. The CDR3 length is 15 residues. The CDR3 protein is CASSQTAVSNYGYTF. The CDR3 DNA sequence: TGCGCCAGCAGCCAGACAGCGGTTTCTAACTATGGCTACACCTTC.

The sample holds many counts of this clonotype. The chain combines TRBV5-5 with TRBJ2-1, with TRBD2 as a possible D gene (5 bases). CDR1 and CDR2 (germline): SGHKS, YYEKEE (reference sequence). V was pared by 4 bases and J by 4 bases, with 15 bases between. The CDR3 is made up of 15 amino acids. CDR3 sequence (DNA): TGTGCCAGCAGCCCCGCGTCGGGCGGGTACAATGAGCAGTTCTTC. Its translation is CASSPASGGYNEQFF. The variable domain in full, with the rest retrieved from reference TRBV5-5 and TRBJ2-1, is DAGVTQSPTHLIKTRGQQVTLRCSPISGHKSVSWYQQVLGQGPQFIFQYYEKEERGRGNFPDRFSARQFPNYSSELNVNALLLGDSALYLCASSPASGGYNEQFFGPGTRLTVL.

The table lists this clonotype with many counts. This chain uses TRBV11-1 with TRBJ2-2, with no clear D. The CDR3 has 17 residues. CDR1 is SGHAT and CDR2 is FQDESV in the germline V gene (reference sequence). Trimming left V 4 bases short and J 5 bases short, with 20 bases between. CDR3: CASSSLQLTEDTGELFF. The DNA of the CDR3 is TGTGCCAGCAGCTCCCTTCAATTAACCGAGGATACCGGGGAGCTGTTTTTT.

At least ten counts were recorded for this clonotype. V and J are TRBV11-3 and TRBJ2-5, with TRBD1 matching over 10 bases. CDR1 SGHNT and CDR2 YENEEA come from the germline V gene. The CDR3 runs to 14 residues. J was trimmed by 6 bases and V by 6 bases; bases with no gene match: 7. CDR3 protein: CASSLGDRGQTQYF. The CDR3 bases are TGTGCCAGCAGTCTAGGGGACAGGGGACAGACCCAGTACTTC.